This TCR beta chain appears in the sequencing data of a study of shared clonotypes between healthy human individuals. This CDR3 has 13 amino acids. Germline assignment: CDR1 MNHEY and CDR2 SMNVEV (reference sequence). V lost 6 bases and J lost 2, with 9 bases in between. Data came from immunoSEQ multiplex PCR; TCRdb stores just in-frame clones and leaves some out. Of hundreds of thousands of clones in the sample, 90% to 95% were seen once. In the naive CD8 group, cells lacked CD45RO and were positively selected for CCR7, so terminally differentiated effector memory CD45RA+ cells were left out. The sequence was obtained from a woman in her 30s in good health. The rearrangement links TRBV27 to TRBJ2-3; D is unresolved. The specimen sequenced was naive CD8+ T cells sorted from blood. The CDR3 is CASSLTNTDTQYF. Written as DNA, the CDR3 is TGTGCCAGCAGCCTAACCAACACAGATACGCAGTATTTT.